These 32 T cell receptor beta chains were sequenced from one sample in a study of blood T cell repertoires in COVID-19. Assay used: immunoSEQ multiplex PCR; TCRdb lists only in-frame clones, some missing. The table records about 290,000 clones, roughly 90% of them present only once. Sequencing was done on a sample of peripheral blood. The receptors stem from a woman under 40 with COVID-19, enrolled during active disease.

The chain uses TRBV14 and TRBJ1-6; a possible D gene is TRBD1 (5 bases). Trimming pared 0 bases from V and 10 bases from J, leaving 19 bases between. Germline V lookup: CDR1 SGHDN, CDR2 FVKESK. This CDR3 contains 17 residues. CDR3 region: CASSQDEGDLTRSPLHF. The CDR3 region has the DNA TGTGCCAGCAGCCAAGATGAAGGGGACTTAACGAGATCACCCCTCCACTTT.

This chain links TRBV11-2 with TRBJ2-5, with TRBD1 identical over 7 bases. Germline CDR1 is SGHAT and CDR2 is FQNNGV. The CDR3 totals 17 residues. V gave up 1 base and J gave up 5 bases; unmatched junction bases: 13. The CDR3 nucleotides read TGTGCCAGCAGCTTAGTTCTGGACAGGATGGGATTGGAGACCCAGTACTTC. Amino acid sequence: CASSLVLDRMGLETQYF.

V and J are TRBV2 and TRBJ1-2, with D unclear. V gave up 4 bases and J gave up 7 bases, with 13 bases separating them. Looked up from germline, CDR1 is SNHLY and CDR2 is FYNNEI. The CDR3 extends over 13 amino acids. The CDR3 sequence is CASSVTGIGGYTF. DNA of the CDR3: TGTGCCAGCAGTGTGACGGGTATTGGTGGCTACACCTTC.

CDR3 DNA: TGTGTCAGAAGCTTAGGGCAGGTGGTCTCGAGCGGTGGCTACACCTTC. Amino acid sequence: CVRSLGQVVSSGGYTF. The V and J genes are TRBV7-5 and TRBJ1-2. TRBV7-5 is a documented pseudogene. The CDR3 length is 16 residues.

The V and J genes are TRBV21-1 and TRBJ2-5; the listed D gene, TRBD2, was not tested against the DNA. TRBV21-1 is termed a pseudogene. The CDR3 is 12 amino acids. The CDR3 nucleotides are TGTGCCAGCAGCATCTCTTCGGAGACCCAGTACTTC. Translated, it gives CASSISSETQYF.

CDR3: CASSEGTGWARNYGYTF. Here the CDR3 DNA reads TGTGCCAGCAGCGAAGGGACAGGGTGGGCGCGTAACTATGGCTACACCTTC. V gene TRBV9 combines with J gene TRBJ1-2; 9 bases agree with TRBD1. This CDR3 is 17 amino acids long. The germline V gene encodes CDR1 SGDLS and CDR2 YYNGEE. Trimming cost V 3 bases and J 1 base; bases outside gene matches: 10.

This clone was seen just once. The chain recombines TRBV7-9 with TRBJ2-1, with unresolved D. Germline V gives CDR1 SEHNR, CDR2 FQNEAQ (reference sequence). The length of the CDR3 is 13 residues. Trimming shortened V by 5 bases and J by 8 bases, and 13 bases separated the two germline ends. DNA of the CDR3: TGTGCCAGCAGCCTTATCTCAGGCGATGAGCAGTTCTTC. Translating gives CASSLISGDEQFF.

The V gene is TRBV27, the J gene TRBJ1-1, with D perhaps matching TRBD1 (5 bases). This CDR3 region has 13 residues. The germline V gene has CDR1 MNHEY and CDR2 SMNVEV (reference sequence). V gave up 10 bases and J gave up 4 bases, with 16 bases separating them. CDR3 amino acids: CATKGAGSTEAFF. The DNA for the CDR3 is TGTGCCACCAAAGGGGCCGGGAGCACTGAAGCTTTCTTT.

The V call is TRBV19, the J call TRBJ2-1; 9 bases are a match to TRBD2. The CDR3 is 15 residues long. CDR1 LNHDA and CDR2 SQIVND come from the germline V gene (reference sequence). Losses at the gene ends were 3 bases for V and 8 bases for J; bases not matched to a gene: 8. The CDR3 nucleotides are TGTGCCAGTAGTATCTATGCGGGGGGGCCAGATGAGCAGTTCTTC. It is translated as CASSIYAGGPDEQFF.

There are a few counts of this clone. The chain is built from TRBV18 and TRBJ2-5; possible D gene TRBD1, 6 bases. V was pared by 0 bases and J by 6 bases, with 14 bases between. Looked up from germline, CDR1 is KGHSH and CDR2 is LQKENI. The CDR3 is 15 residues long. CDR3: CASSPPGARGKTQYF. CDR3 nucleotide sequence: TGTGCCAGCTCACCACCGGGGGCGCGTGGGAAGACCCAGTACTTC.

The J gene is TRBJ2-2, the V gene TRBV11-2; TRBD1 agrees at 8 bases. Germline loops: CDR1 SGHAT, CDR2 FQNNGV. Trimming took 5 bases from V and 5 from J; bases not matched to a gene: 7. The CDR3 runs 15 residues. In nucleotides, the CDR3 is TGTGCCAGCAGCCGACAGGGGATGGGAACCGGGGAGCTGTTTTTT. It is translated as CASSRQGMGTGELFF.

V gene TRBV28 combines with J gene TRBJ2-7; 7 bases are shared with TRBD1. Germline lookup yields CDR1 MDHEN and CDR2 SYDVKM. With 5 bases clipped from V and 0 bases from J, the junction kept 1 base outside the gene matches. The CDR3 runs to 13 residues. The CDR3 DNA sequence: TGTGCCAGCAGTGGGACAGACTCCTACGAGCAGTACTTC. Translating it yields CASSGTDSYEQYF.

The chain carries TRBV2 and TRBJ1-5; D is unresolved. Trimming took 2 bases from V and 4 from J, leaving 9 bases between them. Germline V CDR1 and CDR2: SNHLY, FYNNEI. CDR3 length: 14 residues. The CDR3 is CASSEISRNQPQHF. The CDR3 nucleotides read TGTGCCAGCAGTGAAATATCCAGGAATCAGCCCCAGCATTTT.

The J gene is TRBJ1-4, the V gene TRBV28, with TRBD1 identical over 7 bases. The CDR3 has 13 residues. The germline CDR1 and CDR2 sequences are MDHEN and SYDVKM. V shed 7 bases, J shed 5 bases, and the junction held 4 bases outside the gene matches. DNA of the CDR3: TGTGCCAGCACCGGGACAGAGAATGAAAAACTGTTTTTT. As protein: CASTGTENEKLFF.

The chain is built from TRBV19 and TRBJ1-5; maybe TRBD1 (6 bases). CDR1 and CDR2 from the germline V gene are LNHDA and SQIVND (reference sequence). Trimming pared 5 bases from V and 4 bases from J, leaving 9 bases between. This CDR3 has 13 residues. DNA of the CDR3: TGTGCCAGTAGTTGGACAGCTAATCAGCCCCAGCATTTT. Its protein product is CASSWTANQPQHF.

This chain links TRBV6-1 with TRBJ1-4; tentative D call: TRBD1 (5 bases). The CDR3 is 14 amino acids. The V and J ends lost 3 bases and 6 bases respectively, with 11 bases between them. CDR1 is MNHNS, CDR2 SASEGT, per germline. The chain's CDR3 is CASSEGGFDEKLFF. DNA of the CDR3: TGTGCCAGCAGTGAGGGGGGGTTCGATGAAAAACTGTTTTTT.

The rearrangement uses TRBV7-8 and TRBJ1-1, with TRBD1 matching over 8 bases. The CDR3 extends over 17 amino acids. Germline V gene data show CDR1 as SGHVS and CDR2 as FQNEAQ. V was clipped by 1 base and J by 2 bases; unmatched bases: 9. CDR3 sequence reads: CASSLGGTGERNTEAFF. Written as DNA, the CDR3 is TGTGCCAGCAGCTTAGGAGGGACAGGAGAACGTAACACTGAAGCTTTCTTT.

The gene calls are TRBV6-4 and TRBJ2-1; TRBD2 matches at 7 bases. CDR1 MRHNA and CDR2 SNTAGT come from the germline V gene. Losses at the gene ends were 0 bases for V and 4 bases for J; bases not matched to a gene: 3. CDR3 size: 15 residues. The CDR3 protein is CASSDSSGAYNEQFF. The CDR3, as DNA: TGTGCCAGCAGTGACTCAAGCGGGGCTTACAATGAGCAGTTCTTC.

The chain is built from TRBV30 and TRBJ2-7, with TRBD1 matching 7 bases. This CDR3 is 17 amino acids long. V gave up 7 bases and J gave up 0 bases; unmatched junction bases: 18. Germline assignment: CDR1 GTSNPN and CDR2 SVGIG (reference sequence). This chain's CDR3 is CAYTPFPRDSSSYEQYF. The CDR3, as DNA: TGTGCCTACACGCCTTTTCCCCGGGACAGTAGCTCCTACGAGCAGTACTTC.

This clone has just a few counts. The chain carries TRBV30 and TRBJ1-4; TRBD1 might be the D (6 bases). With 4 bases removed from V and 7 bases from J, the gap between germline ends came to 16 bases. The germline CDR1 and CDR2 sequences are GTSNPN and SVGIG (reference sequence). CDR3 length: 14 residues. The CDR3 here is CAWTEGGGSEKLFF. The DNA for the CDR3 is TGTGCCTGGACTGAAGGGGGGGGGAGTGAAAAACTGTTTTTT.

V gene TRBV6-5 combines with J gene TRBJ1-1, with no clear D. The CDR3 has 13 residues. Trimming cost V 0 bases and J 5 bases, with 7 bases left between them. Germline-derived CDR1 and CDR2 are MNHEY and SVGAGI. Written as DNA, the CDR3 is TGTGCCAGCAGTTACTCCACAGCTACTGAAGCTTTCTTT. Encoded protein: CASSYSTATEAFF.

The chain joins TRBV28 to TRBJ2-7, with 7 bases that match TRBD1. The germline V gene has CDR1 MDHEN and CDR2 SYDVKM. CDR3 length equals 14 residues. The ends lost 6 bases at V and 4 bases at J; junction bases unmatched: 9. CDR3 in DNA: TGTGCCAGCAGAGGTAGTGACAGGGTATACGAGCAGTACTTC. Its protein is CASRGSDRVYEQYF. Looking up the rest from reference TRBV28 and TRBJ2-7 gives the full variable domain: DVKVTQSSRYLVKRTGEKVFLECVQDMDHENMFWYRQDPGLGLRLIYFSYDVKMKEKGDIPEGYSVSREKKERFSLILESASTNQTSMYLCASRGSDRVYEQYFGPGTRLTVT.

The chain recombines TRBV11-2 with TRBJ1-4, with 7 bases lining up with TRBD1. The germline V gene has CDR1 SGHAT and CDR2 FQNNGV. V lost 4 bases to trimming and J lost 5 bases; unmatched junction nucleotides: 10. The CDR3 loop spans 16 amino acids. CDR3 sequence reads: CASSYRGRVPNEKLFF. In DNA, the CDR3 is TGTGCCAGCAGCTACAGGGGCCGTGTTCCCAATGAAAAACTGTTTTTT.

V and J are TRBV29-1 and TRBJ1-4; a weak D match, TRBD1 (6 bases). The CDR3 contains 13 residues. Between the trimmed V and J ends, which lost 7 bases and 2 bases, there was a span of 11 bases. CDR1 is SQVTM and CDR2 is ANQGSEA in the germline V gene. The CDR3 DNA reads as TGCAGCGCTTCAGGGGTTACTAATGAAAAACTGTTTTTT. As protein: CSASGVTNEKLFF.

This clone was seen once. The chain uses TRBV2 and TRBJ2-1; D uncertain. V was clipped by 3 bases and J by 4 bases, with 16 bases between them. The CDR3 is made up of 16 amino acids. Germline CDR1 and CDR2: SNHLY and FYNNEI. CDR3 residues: CASSEFLATEYNEQFF. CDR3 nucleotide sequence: TGTGCCAGCAGTGAGTTTCTGGCTACGGAGTACAATGAGCAGTTCTTC.

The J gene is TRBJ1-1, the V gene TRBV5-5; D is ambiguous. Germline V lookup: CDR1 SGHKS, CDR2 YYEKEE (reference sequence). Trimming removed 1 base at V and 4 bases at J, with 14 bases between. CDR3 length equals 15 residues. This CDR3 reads CASSLWAAGVTEAFF. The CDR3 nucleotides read TGTGCCAGCAGCTTGTGGGCCGCCGGGGTCACTGAAGCTTTCTTT.

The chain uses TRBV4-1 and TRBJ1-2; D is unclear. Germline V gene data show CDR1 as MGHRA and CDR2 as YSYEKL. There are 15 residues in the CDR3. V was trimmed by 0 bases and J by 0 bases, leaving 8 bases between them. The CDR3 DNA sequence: TGCGCCAGCAGCCAAGAGGAGGTGACTAACTATGGCTACACCTTC. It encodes CASSQEEVTNYGYTF.

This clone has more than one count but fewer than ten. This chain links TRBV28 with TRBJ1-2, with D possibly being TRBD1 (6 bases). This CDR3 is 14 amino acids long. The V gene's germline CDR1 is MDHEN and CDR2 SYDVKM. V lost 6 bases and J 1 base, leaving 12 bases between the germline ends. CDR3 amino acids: CASRPGQINYGYTF. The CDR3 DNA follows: TGTGCCAGCAGGCCGGGACAAATTAACTATGGCTACACCTTC.

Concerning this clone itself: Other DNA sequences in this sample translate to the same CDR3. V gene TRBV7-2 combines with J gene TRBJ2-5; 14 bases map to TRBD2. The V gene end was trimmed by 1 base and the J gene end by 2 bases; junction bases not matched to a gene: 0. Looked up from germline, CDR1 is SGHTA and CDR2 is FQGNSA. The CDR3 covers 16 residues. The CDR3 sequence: CASSLGLAGGQETQYF. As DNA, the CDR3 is TGTGCCAGCAGCTTAGGACTAGCGGGGGGGCAAGAGACCCAGTACTTC.

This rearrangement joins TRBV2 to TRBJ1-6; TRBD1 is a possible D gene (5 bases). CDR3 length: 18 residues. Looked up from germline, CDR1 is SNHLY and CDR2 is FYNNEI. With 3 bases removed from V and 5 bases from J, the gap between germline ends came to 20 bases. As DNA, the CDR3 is TGTGCCAGCAGTGACAAGGGAGGGACGAGTTTGCATAATTCACCCCTCCACTTT. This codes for CASSDKGGTSLHNSPLHF.

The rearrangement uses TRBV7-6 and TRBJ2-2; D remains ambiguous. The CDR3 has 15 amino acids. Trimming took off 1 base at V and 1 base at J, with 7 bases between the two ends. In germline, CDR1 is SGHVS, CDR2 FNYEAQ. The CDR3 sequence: CASSLDAGNTGELFF. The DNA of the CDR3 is TGTGCCAGCAGCTTAGACGCAGGGAACACCGGGGAGCTGTTTTTT.

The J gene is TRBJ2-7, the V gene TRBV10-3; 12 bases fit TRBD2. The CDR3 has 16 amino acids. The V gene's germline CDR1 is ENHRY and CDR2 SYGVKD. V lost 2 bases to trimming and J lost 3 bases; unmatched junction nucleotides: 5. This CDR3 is CAISEPSSGGDYEQYF. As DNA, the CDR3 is TGTGCCATCAGTGAGCCCTCTAGCGGGGGGGACTACGAGCAGTACTTC.